These 13 T cell receptor beta chains were all obtained from the same sample, sequenced in a study of cytomegalovirus exposure and HLA in healthy donors. The PCR had 60 Vbeta and 13 Jbeta primers. The table came from immunoSEQ multiplex PCR; TCRdb's copy has only in-frame clones and leaves some out. The table records some 81,000 clones, approximately 77% of them present only once. Sequenced input: PBMCs. All receptors come from a woman in her thirties or forties in good health and CMV-seropositive.

The chain employs TRBV5-4 and TRBJ1-1; D is ambiguous. The CDR3 runs 13 residues. Germline assignment: CDR1 SGHNT and CDR2 YYREEE (reference sequence). Trimming removed 4 bases from V and 3 bases from J, with 10 bases in between. The CDR3 region has the DNA TGTGCCAGCAGCCTCGCGGTTGACACTGAAGCTTTCTTT. Protein sequence: CASSLAVDTEAFF.

The chain carries TRBV28 and TRBJ1-1, with TRBD1 as a possible D gene (5 bases). The germline gives CDR1 MDHEN, CDR2 SYDVKM. This CDR3 is 15 amino acids long. The germline V and J ends were trimmed by 7 bases and 0 bases, with 15 bases remaining between them. The CDR3 coding sequence is TGTGCCAGCACCTCCCCTAGGGGCCTGAACACTGAAGCTTTCTTT. This encodes CASTSPRGLNTEAFF.

This clone was recorded at least ten times. The chain links TRBV7-9 to TRBJ1-5; 7 positions match TRBD1. The V and J ends lost 10 bases and 0 bases, in that order; junction bases with no gene match: 6. Germline CDR1 SEHNR, CDR2 FQNEAQ (reference sequence). The CDR3 spans 14 residues. This CDR3 reads CATDQGGSNQPQHF. The CDR3 nucleotides read TGTGCCACCGACCAGGGGGGTAGCAATCAGCCCCAGCATTTT.

V gene TRBV5-1 combines with J gene TRBJ1-2, with TRBD1 matching over 7 bases. The CDR3 runs to 13 residues. The germline CDR1 and CDR2 sequences are SGHRS and YFSETQ. V dropped 3 bases and J dropped 3; count of bases not matched to a gene: 2. The CDR3 DNA sequence: TGCGCCAGCAGCTCCCAGGGGGACTATGGCTACACCTTC. Encoded protein: CASSSQGDYGYTF.

This chain joins TRBV5-1 and TRBJ2-6; 8 bases match TRBD2. Germline trimming cut 5 bases from V and 2 bases from J; bases unmatched to any gene: 3. Germline values: CDR1 SGHRS, CDR2 YFSETQ. The CDR3 covers 15 residues. The CDR3 DNA reads as TGCGCCAGCAGGGCGGGGGGTACTGGGGCCAACGTCCTGACTTTC. As protein: CASRAGGTGANVLTF. The variable domain in full, completed from reference TRBV5-1 and TRBJ2-6, reads KAGVTQTPRYLIKTRGQQVTLSCSPISGHRSVSWYQQTPGQGLQFLFEYFSETQRNKGNFPGRFSGRQFSNSRSEMNVSTLELGDSALYLCASRAGGTGANVLTFGAGSRLTVL.

Written as DNA, the CDR3 is TGTGCCACCAGCAGAGATGGTAGGGCAGGGGGTGAAAAACTGTTTTTT. Translating it yields CATSRDGRAGGEKLFF. The V gene is TRBV15, the J gene TRBJ1-4; 7 bases match TRBD1. The CDR3 extends over 16 amino acids. CDR1 is LNHNV and CDR2 is YYDKDF in the germline V gene (reference sequence). V trimming: 0 bases; J trimming: 7 bases; junction bases outside the gene matches: 8.

The J gene is TRBJ1-1, the V gene TRBV30; tentative D call: TRBD1 (6 bases). CDR3 size: 14 residues. Germline CDR1 and CDR2: GTSNPN and SVGIG (reference sequence). V gave up 3 bases and J gave up 1 base, with 12 bases separating them. CDR3 nucleotide sequence: TGTGCCTGGAGCCAGGACAGTAAGAACACTGAAGCTTTCTTT. Translated, it gives CAWSQDSKNTEAFF.

V gene TRBV19 combines with J gene TRBJ1-1; possible D gene TRBD1, 5 bases. V lost 6 bases and J 6 bases, leaving 11 bases between the germline ends. The CDR3 contains 12 residues. CDR1 and CDR2 (germline): LNHDA, SQIVND (reference sequence). CDR3 coding DNA: TGTGCCAGTAGGAGCTCAGGGTCTGAAGCTTTCTTT. This translates into CASRSSGSEAFF.

In regard to this clone: A junction end diverges from the germline sequence, so it may reflect a read error. The V call is TRBV5-4, the J call TRBJ1-2; maybe TRBD1 (6 bases). The CDR3 loop spans 13 amino acids. Germline loops: CDR1 SGHNT, CDR2 YYREEE (reference sequence). The CDR3 nucleotides are TGTGCCAGCAGATTGGACAGCTCCTATGGCTACACCTTC. This encodes CASRLDSSYGYTF.

This clone has more than one count but fewer than ten. This sequence joins TRBV6-5 and TRBJ2-7; 10 bases match TRBD1. The germline V gene encodes CDR1 MNHEY and CDR2 SVGAGI. V was clipped by 4 bases and J by 2 bases; unmatched bases: 2. The CDR3 length is 14 residues. CDR3 nucleotide sequence: TGTGCCAGCAGTTCTGGACAGGGGGCCTACGAGCAGTACTTC. As protein: CASSSGQGAYEQYF.

The chain joins TRBV6-5 to TRBJ1-3; D may be TRBD1 (5 bases). Trimming took off 4 bases at V and 0 bases at J, with 7 bases between the two ends. The CDR3 has 14 amino acids. The V gene's germline CDR1 is MNHEY and CDR2 SVGAGI. The CDR3 region has the DNA TGTGCCAGCAGTTTAGACAGCTCTGGAAACACCATATATTTT. It codes for CASSLDSSGNTIYF.

This clone was seen more than once but under ten times. The V gene is TRBV6-1, the J gene TRBJ2-1; TRBD1 matches 7 bases. The germline V gene encodes CDR1 MNHNS and CDR2 SASEGT. V lost 6 bases to trimming and J lost 10 bases; unmatched junction nucleotides: 6. This CDR3 is built from 12 residues. The CDR3 coding sequence is TGTGCCAGCAGACAGACAGGGTGGGAGCAGTTCTTC. Amino acids: CASRQTGWEQFF.

The V and J genes are TRBV13 and TRBJ2-3, with D tentatively TRBD2 (7 bases). Germline V CDR1 and CDR2: PRHDT, FYEKMQ (reference sequence). V lost 4 bases to trimming and J lost 6 bases, with 20 bases between them. The CDR3 loop spans 16 amino acids. Here the CDR3 reads CASSSPRGGLKDTQYF. In DNA, the CDR3 is TGTGCCAGCAGCTCCCCTAGGGGGGGGCTAAAGGATACGCAGTATTTT.